This T cell receptor (beta chain) was retrieved from a study of low-dose radiotherapy and immunotherapy resistance in tumors. Study summary: Those assigned to Cohort 2 were treated with 1 Gy per fraction every two weeks (13 Gy in total over 26 weeks).

Ipilimumab, nivolumab, aspirin, low-dose cyclophosphamide and low-dose radiotherapy were administered to donors. Both TCRalpha and TCRbeta chains were reverse transcribed with V-gene-specific primers. A constant-region primer paired with the V-primer adapter amplified TCRs over about 20 PCR cycles. TCRdb independently ran MiXCR on the reads; one entry per CDR3 protein. The table has about 9,600 distinct CDR3 sequences, around 79% seen once. This CDR3 has 15 amino acids. Germline trimming cut 3 bases from V and 3 bases from J; bases unmatched to any gene: 7. The V gene's germline CDR1 is SGDLS and CDR2 YYNGEE.

The chain combines TRBV9 with TRBJ2-7; TRBD2 agrees at 9 bases. This receptor was identified in a human donor with advanced metastatic prostate, ovarian, gallbladder or colorectal cancer (not recorded which). This table probably holds off-target reads from a library built for another chain. CDR3 DNA: TGTGCCAGCAGCGAAGGGGGTAGCGGGAGCTACGAGCAGTACTTC. Translated: CASSEGGSGSYEQYF.